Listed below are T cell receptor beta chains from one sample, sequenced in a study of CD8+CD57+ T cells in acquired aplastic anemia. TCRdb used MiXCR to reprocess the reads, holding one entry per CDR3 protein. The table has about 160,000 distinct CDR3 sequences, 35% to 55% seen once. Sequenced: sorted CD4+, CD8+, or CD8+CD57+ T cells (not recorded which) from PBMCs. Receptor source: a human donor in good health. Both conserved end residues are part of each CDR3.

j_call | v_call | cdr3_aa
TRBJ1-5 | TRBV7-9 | CASSLLGQPQHF
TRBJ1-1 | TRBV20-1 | CSARPWTGATEAFF
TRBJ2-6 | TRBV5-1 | CASSLDGQGFLSGANVLTF
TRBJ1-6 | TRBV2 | CASFTGSSNSPLHF
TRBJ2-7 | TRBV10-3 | CAISDRAGGVYEQYF
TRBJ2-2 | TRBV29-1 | CSVIGRDTGELSF
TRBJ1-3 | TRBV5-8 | CASSLGLPGNTIYF
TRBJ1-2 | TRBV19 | CASSIANNYGYTF
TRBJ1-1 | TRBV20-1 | CSAPKDRANTEAFF
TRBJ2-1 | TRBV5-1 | CASSLVQGANEQFF
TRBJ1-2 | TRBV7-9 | CASSSGQGRDGYTF
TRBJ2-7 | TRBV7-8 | CASSRSTGEYEQYF
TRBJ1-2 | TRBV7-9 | CASSLGGVYGYTF
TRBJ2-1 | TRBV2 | CARASGGSLSSYNEQFF
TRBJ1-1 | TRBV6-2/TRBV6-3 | CASSYRAGPEAFF
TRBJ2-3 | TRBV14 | CASSRGLGLSTDTQYF
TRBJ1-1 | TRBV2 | CASSDRESTEAFF
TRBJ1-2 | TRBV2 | CASRAFKTGINGYTF
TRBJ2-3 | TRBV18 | CASSPLAGGPPDTQYF
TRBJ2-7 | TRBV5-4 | CASSLGGGLHEQYF
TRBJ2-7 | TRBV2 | CASSTGTGLNEQYF
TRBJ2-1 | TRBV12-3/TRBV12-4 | CASSGGLVSNEQFF
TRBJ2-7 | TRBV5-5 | CASSNLGGGSSYEQYF
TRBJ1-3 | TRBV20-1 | CCARGDGNTIYF
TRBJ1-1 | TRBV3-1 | CASSQAHRWAAEAFF
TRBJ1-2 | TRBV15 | CATSSGGGNYGYTF
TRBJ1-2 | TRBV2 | CASSGQANYGYTF
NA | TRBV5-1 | CASSLMGMRETQYF
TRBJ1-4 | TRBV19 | CASMHRGSGTNEKLFF
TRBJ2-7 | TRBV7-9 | CASSFKLDTSYEQYF
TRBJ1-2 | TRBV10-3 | CASSESPGKNYGYTF
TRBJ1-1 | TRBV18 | CASSPRRGGTEAFF
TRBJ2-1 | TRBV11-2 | CASSPLLVEQFF
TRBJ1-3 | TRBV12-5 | CASGSTGVSGNTIYF
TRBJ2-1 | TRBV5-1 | CASSQLAGGYNEQFF
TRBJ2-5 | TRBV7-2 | CASRKVGETQYF